The 2 T cell receptor beta chains below were found in one sample sequenced in a study of T cell responses to AZD1222 COVID-19 vaccine. Data came from immunoSEQ multiplex PCR; TCRdb stores just in-frame clones and leaves some out. The sample records 85,000 or so clones, around 83% being singletons. Sequenced here: peripheral blood, sampled 28 days after the second AZD1222 dose. These receptors were taken from an adult who received the AZD1222 COVID-19 vaccine.

The chain joins TRBV6-5 to TRBJ1-4; 9 bases are a match to TRBD1. Germline assignment: CDR1 MNHEY and CDR2 SVGAGI. The CDR3 spans 15 residues. The V and J ends lost 6 bases and 8 bases, in that order; junction bases with no gene match: 10. CDR3 protein: CASSRKTGGWEKLFF. The CDR3 bases are TGTGCCAGCAGCCGAAAGACAGGGGGTTGGGAAAAACTGTTTTTT.

The chain has TRBV18 and TRBJ1-5; D is perhaps TRBD1 (5 bases). The CDR3 is 15 residues long. V was pared by 3 bases and J by 2 bases, with 11 bases between. Germline V gives CDR1 KGHSH, CDR2 LQKENI. CDR3 in DNA: TGTGCCAGCTCACCCGAGGTAGGGGGCAATCAGCCCCAGCATTTT. Translating gives CASSPEVGGNQPQHF.